The 8 T cell receptor beta chains presented below share a single source sample, sequenced in a study of metastatic and nonmetastatic thyroid tumors. Thyroid surgery was preceded by no treatment in any patient. TCRdb re-analyzed the PCR reads through MiXCR. The sample includes about 93,000 clones, over 8.5% seen only once; the top ten take under 9%. The material sequenced was blood. Receptor source: a female donor with papillary thyroid cancer or a benign thyroid nodule (not recorded which). Some clones in this sample may be carry-over from other donors' samples.

This clone appeared many times. This chain links TRBV9 with TRBJ2-1; 7 nucleotides match TRBD1. J lost 4 bases, V lost 3 bases, and 7 bases had no gene match. Germline CDR1 SGDLS, CDR2 YYNGEE. The CDR3 is 15 residues long. The DNA for the CDR3 is TGTGCCAGCAGCGCCGACAGGGCTGGGTACAATGAGCAGTTCTTC. It codes for CASSADRAGYNEQFF. The full variable domain, completed using reference TRBV9 and TRBJ2-1, is DSGVTQTPKHLITATGQRVTLRCSPRSGDLSVYWYQQSLDQGLQFLIQYYNGEERAKGNILERFSAQQFPDLHSELNLSSLELGDSALYFCASSADRAGYNEQFFGPGTRLTVL.

This clone was recorded many times. This chain uses TRBV7-2 with TRBJ2-2; 12 nucleotides agree with TRBD2. The CDR3 extends over 14 amino acids. In germline, CDR1 is SGHTA, CDR2 FQGNSA. With V trimmed by 5 bases and J by 6 bases, 1 base remained unmatched. DNA for the CDR3: TGTGCCAGCAGCGCTAGCGGGGGGGCCGGGGAGCTGTTTTTT. Translating it yields CASSASGGAGELFF.

This clone was detected only a few times. The chain combines TRBV11-2 with TRBJ1-2; TRBD1 matches at 8 bases. V lost 0 bases, J lost 4 bases, and 1 base stayed unmatched. The CDR3 consists of 14 residues. CDR1 is SGHAT and CDR2 is FQNNGV in the germline V gene. In DNA, the CDR3 is TGTGCCAGCAGCTTAGATACAGGGGGCTATGGCTACACCTTC. Protein sequence: CASSLDTGGYGYTF.

This clone turned up a few times. The chain links TRBV5-1 to TRBJ2-3, with unresolved D. Looked up from germline, CDR1 is SGHRS and CDR2 is YFSETQ. CDR3 length: 14 amino acids. The germline V and J ends were trimmed by 0 bases and 4 bases, with 9 bases remaining between them. As DNA, the CDR3 is TGCGCCAGCAGCTTGGGGTGGCGATCAGATACGCAGTATTTT. Translating it yields CASSLGWRSDTQYF.

This clone was seen ten or more times. This chain uses TRBV19 with TRBJ2-1; a weak D match, TRBD2 (5 bases). CDR1 is LNHDA, CDR2 SQIVND, per germline (reference sequence). Trimming took off 8 bases at V and 0 bases at J, with 8 bases between the two ends. The CDR3 runs to 13 residues. In DNA form, the CDR3 reads TGTGCCAGTCGGGATATCTCCTACAATGAGCAGTTCTTC. Its protein product is CASRDISYNEQFF.

This clone was seen many times. Other nucleotide sequences in the sample specify the same CDR3. This chain links TRBV27 with TRBJ1-2; perhaps TRBD1 as D (5 bases). The CDR3 covers 12 residues. The V gene's germline CDR1 is MNHEY and CDR2 SMNVEV (reference sequence). V was trimmed by 2 bases and J by 4 bases, leaving 5 bases between them. CDR3 loop: CASSLQGYGYTF. The CDR3 bases are TGTGCCAGCAGTTTACAGGGCTATGGCTACACCTTC.

In this sample, this clone turned up a few times. The V call is TRBV6-1, the J call TRBJ2-5; 11 bases match TRBD2. CDR1 MNHNS and CDR2 SASEGT come from the germline V gene. V lost 0 bases and J lost 2; bases outside the gene matches: 2. The CDR3 length is 16 residues. This CDR3 reads CASSEASGGAQETQYF. The CDR3 DNA follows: TGTGCCAGCAGTGAAGCTAGCGGGGGGGCGCAAGAGACCCAGTACTTC.

This clone has more than one count but fewer than ten. At one end, the junction sequence differs from germline, possibly due to a read error. In the same sample, other DNA sequences code for this CDR3. The genes are TRBV2 and TRBJ1-1, with 8 bases aligning to TRBD1. The CDR3 has 14 residues. In germline, CDR1 is SNHLY, CDR2 FYNNEI. The DNA of the CDR3 is TGTGCCAGCAGTGGATACAGGGGGAACACCGAAGCTTTCTTT. Protein: CASSGYRGNTEAFF.